What follows are 9 T cell receptor beta chains derived from one specimen sequenced in a study of cytomegalovirus exposure and HLA in healthy donors. A multiplex PCR was run with 60 Vbeta primers and 13 Jbeta primers. Clones were sequenced by immunoSEQ multiplex PCR, and TCRdb holds only the in-frame ones, with some missing. The data hold about 180,000 clones, with around 77% observed a single time. The sequenced sample consisted of PBMCs. The receptors here all came from a man in his 60s in good health and CMV-seronegative.

The rearrangement links TRBV4-1 to TRBJ1-1; TRBD1 might be the D (6 bases). Germline CDR1 is MGHRA and CDR2 is YSYEKL. CDR3 size: 15 residues. Trimming took off 1 base at V and 0 bases at J, with 9 bases between the two ends. DNA for the CDR3: TGCGCCAGCAGCCAAGGGGCAGGGGTGAACACTGAAGCTTTCTTT. Encoded protein: CASSQGAGVNTEAFF.

The chain couples TRBV9 to TRBJ1-3; 9 bases agree with TRBD1. J gave up 0 bases and V 4 bases, and 8 bases lay outside the gene matches. Germline V gene lookup returns CDR1 SGDLS and CDR2 YYNGEE. There are 17 residues in the CDR3. The CDR3 nucleotides read TGTGCCAGCAGCCCCCGGACAGGGGTTACCTCTGGAAACACCATATATTTT. Residues: CASSPRTGVTSGNTIYF.

This chain uses TRBV19 with TRBJ2-2; D possibly corresponds to TRBD2 (6 bases). Germline V gene lookup returns CDR1 LNHDA and CDR2 SQIVND (reference sequence). Trimming pared 2 bases from V and 6 bases from J, leaving 13 bases between. This CDR3 has 15 amino acids. The CDR3: CASSIPGLRAGELFF. CDR3 coding DNA: TGTGCCAGTAGTATACCGGGACTGAGGGCCGGGGAGCTGTTTTTT.

V gene TRBV11-2 combines with J gene TRBJ1-2, with D tentatively TRBD1 (6 bases). Trimming stripped 5 bases from V and 4 bases from J, with 14 bases between. The germline CDR1 and CDR2 sequences are SGHAT and FQNNGV. The CDR3 runs 14 residues. Written as DNA, the CDR3 is TGTGCCAGCAGCCCCCACGTGGGGGCCTATGGCTACACCTTC. Its translation: CASSPHVGAYGYTF. The full variable domain, completed using reference TRBV11-2 and TRBJ1-2, is EAGVAQSPRYKIIEKRQSVAFWCNPISGHATLYWYQQILGQGPKLLIQFQNNGVVDDSQLPKDRFSAERLKGVDSTLKIQPAKLEDSAVYLCASSPHVGAYGYTFGSGTRLTVV.

J is TRBJ1-5 and V is TRBV11-2, with a weak D call TRBD1 (6 bases). This CDR3 is 13 amino acids long. The germline V gene encodes CDR1 SGHAT and CDR2 FQNNGV. V was pared by 5 bases and J by 6 bases, with 11 bases between. CDR3 nucleotide sequence: TGTGCCAGCAGCCCCAGGGGCCGTCAGCCCCAGCATTTT. Its protein is CASSPRGRQPQHF.

This chain uses TRBV9 with TRBJ2-7; D is perhaps TRBD2 (6 bases). The germline V gene encodes CDR1 SGDLS and CDR2 YYNGEE. The CDR3 consists of 14 residues. The V end was cut by 3 bases, the J end by 3 bases, with 13 bases between. CDR3 coding DNA: TGTGCCAGCAGCGCGAGCGGGTCCAACTACGAGCAGTACTTC. Translation: CASSASGSNYEQYF. The entire variable domain, with the rest obtained from reference TRBV9 and TRBJ2-7, is as follows: DSGVTQTPKHLITATGQRVTLRCSPRSGDLSVYWYQQSLDQGLQFLIQYYNGEERAKGNILERFSAQQFPDLHSELNLSSLELGDSALYFCASSASGSNYEQYFGPGTRLTVT.

Worth noting for this clone: The same CDR3 is also encoded by other DNA sequences in this sample. V is TRBV5-1 and J is TRBJ2-7, with D tentatively TRBD2 (6 bases). The CDR3 length is 14 residues. Germline CDR1 SGHRS, CDR2 YFSETQ. The V and J ends lost 0 bases and 5 bases respectively, with 12 bases between them. Written as DNA, the CDR3 is TGCGCCAGCAGCTTGGCCGGGGGTTCGGACGAGCAGTACTTC. The encoded protein is CASSLAGGSDEQYF.

This chain connects TRBV25-1 to TRBJ2-1, with 11 bases identical to TRBD2. The CDR3 totals 15 residues. The germline gives CDR1 MGHDK, CDR2 SYGVNS. The ends lost 3 bases at V and 4 bases at J; junction bases unmatched: 2. The CDR3 DNA sequence: TGTGCCAGCAGTGAGCTAGCGGGAGGTTACAATGAGCAGTTCTTC. This encodes CASSELAGGYNEQFF.

This chain uses TRBV27 with TRBJ1-2; D possibly corresponds to TRBD1 (6 bases). Germline assignment: CDR1 MNHEY and CDR2 SMNVEV (reference sequence). Trimming removed 3 bases from V and 3 bases from J, with 11 bases in between. This CDR3 has 14 amino acids. The CDR3 DNA is TGTGCCAGCAGTTTTCAGGGGAGGGACTATGGCTACACCTTC. This encodes CASSFQGRDYGYTF.